This T cell receptor beta chain was documented in a study of shared clonotypes between healthy human individuals. Study-level points and caveats: Generally, naive subsets (rather than memory subsets) showed larger estimated richness.

With respect to this clone: Its antigen is undetermined.

Using immunoSEQ multiplex PCR, the repertoire was profiled, and TCRdb retains in-frame clones only, with some absent. Here the sample spans about 2.3 million clones, 80% to 95% being singletons. Germline V gene lookup returns CDR1 SNHLY and CDR2 FYNNEI. The V end was cut by 4 bases, the J end by 9 bases, with 15 bases between. The CDR3 runs 13 residues. The chain employs TRBV2 and TRBJ1-1, with D tentatively TRBD1 (6 bases). The clonotype was recovered from a man between 18 and 35 years old in good health. Some clones in this sample may be carry-over from other donors' samples. Sequencing was carried out using naive CD4+ T cells from PBMCs. Stated subset: CD45RA+ positively selected. The CDR3, as DNA: TGTGCCAGCAGTGCGGGCCAGGGGAGGAAAGCTTTCTTT. It codes for CASSAGQGRKAFF. Complete variable domain (other parts from reference TRBV2 and TRBJ1-1): EPEVTQTPSHQVTQMGQEVILRCVPISNHLYFYWYRQILGQKVEFLVSFYNNEISEKSEIFDDQFSVERPDGSNFTLKIRSTKLEDSAMYFCASSAGQGRKAFFGQGTRLTVV.